Sequencing of this T cell receptor beta chain was carried out in a study of OX40 agonist ivuxolimab in advanced cancers. CDR1 is MDHEN, CDR2 SYDVKM, per germline. The CDR3 loop spans 15 amino acids. Trimming stripped 5 bases from V and 0 bases from J, with 11 bases between. TCRdb's table, derived via immunoSEQ multiplex PCR, lists solely in-frame clones and lacks some. Of around 72,000 clones detected, 80% to 85% appear once; the ten largest clones hold 0.42%. This sequence originates from an adult with an advanced solid tumor such as melanoma, head and neck, liver or kidney cancer. The sequencing used CD4+ or CD8+ T cells sorted from blood, collected in a trial of the OX40 agonist ivuxolimab. The chain carries TRBV28 and TRBJ1-5; unclear D gene. The CDR3 loop is CASSPGSLSNQPQHF. The CDR3 bases are TGTGCCAGCAGTCCCGGTTCCCTTAGCAATCAGCCCCAGCATTTT.